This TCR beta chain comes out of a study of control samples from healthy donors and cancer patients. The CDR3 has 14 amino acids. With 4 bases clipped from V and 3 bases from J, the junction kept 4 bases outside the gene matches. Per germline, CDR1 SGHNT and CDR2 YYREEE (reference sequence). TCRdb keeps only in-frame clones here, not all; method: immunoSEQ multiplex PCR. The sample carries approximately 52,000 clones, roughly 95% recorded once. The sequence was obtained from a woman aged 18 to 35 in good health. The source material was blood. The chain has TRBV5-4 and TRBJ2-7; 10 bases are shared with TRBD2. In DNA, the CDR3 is TGTGCCAGCAGCATACTAGCGGGGAACTACGAGCAGTACTTC. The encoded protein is CASSILAGNYEQYF.